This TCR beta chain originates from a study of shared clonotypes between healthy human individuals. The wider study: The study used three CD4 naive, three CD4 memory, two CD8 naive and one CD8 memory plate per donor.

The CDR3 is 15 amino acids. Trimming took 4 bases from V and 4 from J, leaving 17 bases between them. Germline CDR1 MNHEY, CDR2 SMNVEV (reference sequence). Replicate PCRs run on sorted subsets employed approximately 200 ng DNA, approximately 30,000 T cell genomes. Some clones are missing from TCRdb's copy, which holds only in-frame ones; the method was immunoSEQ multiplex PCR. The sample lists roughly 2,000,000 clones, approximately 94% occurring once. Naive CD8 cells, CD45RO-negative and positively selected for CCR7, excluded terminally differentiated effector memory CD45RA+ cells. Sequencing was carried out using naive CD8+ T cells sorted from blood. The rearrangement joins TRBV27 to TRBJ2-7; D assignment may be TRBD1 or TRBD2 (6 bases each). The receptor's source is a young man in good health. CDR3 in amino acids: CASSSPKGGWYEQYF. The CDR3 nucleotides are TGTGCCAGCAGTTCTCCTAAGGGGGGCTGGTACGAGCAGTACTTC.